Listed below are T cell receptor beta chains from one sample, sequenced in a study of blood T cells in healthy people across ages. TCRdb reanalysed the 5' RACE reads using MiXCR and keeps one entry per CDR3 protein. The profile shows 1.5 million to 2 million distinct CDR3 sequences, roughly two fifths of them singletons. Specimen: blood. Receptor source: a human donor in good health. Both conserved end residues are part of each CDR3. Fields, in order: V gene, CDR3 length, clone size, J gene, D gene, CDR3 DNA, CDR3 protein. The D gene is left open where the match is weak. Clone sizes are given selectively: once, few, many, or a class where the clone is expanded.

>TRBV20-1|12|.|TRBJ1-1|TRBD1
TGCAGTGCTAACAGGGGTTGGACTGAAGCTTTCTTT
CSANRGWTEAFF
>TRBV4-2|15|.|TRBJ1-2|.
TGTACCAGCAGCCAAGAGCGTCAGGAGAACTATGGCTACACCTTC
CTSSQERQENYGYTF
>TRBV4-1|16|.|TRBJ1-2|TRBD1
TGCGCCAGCAGCCAACAAGGACAGGGGGACGACTATGGCTACACCTTC
CASSQQGQGDDYGYTF
>TRBV7-3|14|few|TRBJ2-5|.
TGTGCCAGCAGCCAATCGGCTGCCGAGCAGACCCAGTACTTC
CASSQSAAEQTQYF
>TRBV2|16|.|TRBJ2-1|.
TGTGCCAACCGGGTGGCTAGGACCATCTCCTACAATGAGCAGTTCTTC
CANRVARTISYNEQFF
>TRBV4-3|15|few|TRBJ2-7|.
TGCGCCAGCAGCCAAGAATCGTGGCAGGGAAACGAGCAGTACTTC
CASSQESWQGNEQYF
>TRBV27|15|.|TRBJ1-5|.
TGTGCCAGCAGTCCAATGTGGGGTAGTAATCAGCCCCAGCATTTT
CASSPMWGSNQPQHF
>TRBV9|15|few|TRBJ2-1|.
TGTGCCAGCAGCGCGTACAGGGGGGGTGACAATGAGCAGTTCTTC
CASSAYRGGDNEQFF
>TRBV6-2/TRBV6-3|13|.|TRBJ1-1|.
TGTGCCAGCATCGACCACCCAGGGTCGCAAGCTTTCTTT
CASIDHPGSQAFF
>TRBV6-1|13|.|TRBJ1-1|.
TGTGCCAGCCCCCAACTTGATAGCACTGAAGCTTTCTTT
CASPQLDSTEAFF
>TRBV29-1|14|few|TRBJ1-4|TRBD1
TGCAGCGTCGCCACCGGGACAGGGAGGGAAAAACTGTTTTTT
CSVATGTGREKLFF
>TRBV7-2|15|.|TRBJ1-4|.
TGTGCCAGCAGCCATGGGGGGAGATTTAATGAAAAACTGTTTTTT
CASSHGGRFNEKLFF
>TRBV6-2/TRBV6-3|21|few|TRBJ2-1|TRBD2
TGTGCCAGCAGTTACTCGTTCCTTGGCGGGGGAGCCGCTATTAACTTCGGTGAGCAGTTCTTC
CASSYSFLGGGAAINFGEQFF
>TRBV5-1|15|.|TRBJ2-1|.
TGCGCCAGCAGCTTGAAAGGAGAGAAGAGGGATGAGCAGTTCTTC
CASSLKGEKRDEQFF
>TRBV5-6|15|.|TRBJ2-7|TRBD1
TGTGCCAGCAGCTCCCGTCCAGGGGGTACTTACGAGCAGTACTTC
CASSSRPGGTYEQYF
>TRBV27|13|few|TRBJ2-1|.
TGTGCCAGCAGCCCCCGAACCTACAATGAGCAGTTCTTC
CASSPRTYNEQFF
>TRBV9|16|few|TRBJ2-3|TRBD2
TGTGCCAGCAGCGTAGTTCCAGCGGGGAACACAGATACGCAGTATTTT
CASSVVPAGNTDTQYF
>TRBV5-6|18|.|TRBJ2-3|TRBD2
TGTGCCAGCAGCCTCCAGCTGACTAGCGGACTTCACACAGATACGCAGTATTTT
CASSLQLTSGLHTDTQYF
>TRBV5-6|12|.|TRBJ2-1|.
TGTGCCAGCAGCTCGTATAACAATGAGCAGTTCTTC
CASSSYNNEQFF
>TRBV15|15|.|TRBJ2-1|.
TGTGCCACCAGCAGAAATCCAATCTCCTACAATGAGCAGTTCTTC
CATSRNPISYNEQFF
>TRBV7-3|16|.|TRBJ2-1|TRBD2
TGTGCCAGCAGCCATACTAGCGGGGGCTCCTACAATGAGCAGTTCTTC
CASSHTSGGSYNEQFF
>TRBV29-1|15|few|TRBJ2-3|.
TGCAGCGTTGAAGACTGGAGCGGACGCACAGATACGCAGTATTTT
CSVEDWSGRTDTQYF
>TRBV7-2|17|.|TRBJ2-7|TRBD1
TGTGCCAGCAGCTTCGGCACCGGACAGGGTCCCTCCTACGAGCAGTACTTC
CASSFGTGQGPSYEQYF
>TRBV7-9|15|.|TRBJ1-1|TRBD1
TGTGCCAGCAGCTCCACAGGGGCCCCTCGGGGTGAAGCTTTCTTT
CASSSTGAPRGEAFF
>TRBV20-1|13|.|TRBJ2-1|TRBD2
TGCAGCTTAAGCCGACTAGCCGACAATGAGCAGTTCTTC
CSLSRLADNEQFF
>TRBV28|13|.|TRBJ2-5|.
TGTGCCAGCAGTTTATCCCAGACGGGTGAGCAGTACTTC
CASSLSQTGEQYF
>TRBV4-1|15|few|TRBJ2-4|TRBD2
TGCGCCAGCAGCTTACTAGCGGGGGGTGCGTGGGAGCAGTACTTC
CASSLLAGGAWEQYF
>TRBV20-1|15|few|TRBJ2-1|.
TGCAGTGCTAGAGATCTCGATATTGGGCGCAATGAGCAGTTCTTC
CSARDLDIGRNEQFF
>TRBV4-1|14|many|TRBJ2-3|.
TGCGCCAGCAGCCAAGGGGGGTTCACAGATACGCAGTATTTT
CASSQGGFTDTQYF
>TRBV29-1|14|.|TRBJ2-7|.
TGCAGCGTTGGATTCGGGATGCCTACCTACGAGCAGTACTTC
CSVGFGMPTYEQYF
>TRBV15|17|.|TRBJ1-5|TRBD1
TGTGCCACCAGCAGAGGCGGACAGGGGAGCGTCAATCAGCCCCAGCATTTT
CATSRGGQGSVNQPQHF
>TRBV9|17|.|TRBJ2-7|TRBD1
TGTGCCAGCAGCAAGACCCTTGGAGACAACAGGGGCGACGAGCAGTACTTC
CASSKTLGDNRGDEQYF
>TRBV7-9|15|many|TRBJ2-5|.
TGTGCCAGCAGCTCAGACATCAACAGAAAAGAGACCCAGTACTTC
CASSSDINRKETQYF
>TRBV27|16|many|TRBJ1-4|.
TGTGCCAGCAGTTCGATTGGCGGGGCACTGGGGGAAAAACTGTTTTTT
CASSSIGGALGEKLFF
>TRBV29-1|13|few|TRBJ2-7|.
TGCAGCGTTGATGAAGGGAACGGGTACGAGCAGTACTTC
CSVDEGNGYEQYF
>TRBV2|16|.|TRBJ2-3|TRBD2
TGTGCCAGCAGTGATGATATAGCGGGCGGCACAGATACGCAGTATTTT
CASSDDIAGGTDTQYF
>TRBV29-1|18|.|TRBJ2-3|.
TGCAGCGTTTACCCAGACGGGGCCCATTTATACACAGGAGATACGCAGTATTTT
CSVYPDGAHLYTGDTQYF
>TRBV2|15|.|TRBJ2-3|TRBD2
TGTGCCAGCAGTGGATTTAGCGGGGGGTTAGATACGCAGTATTTT
CASSGFSGGLDTQYF
>TRBV29-1|12|few|TRBJ1-2|.
TGCAGCGTTGAAGTAGGTGGAAGTGGCTACACCTTC
CSVEVGGSGYTF